These T cell receptor beta chains were read from a single sample in a study of control samples from healthy donors and cancer patients. Profiling relied on immunoSEQ multiplex PCR, and the TCRdb table lists in-frame clones only, not all of them. This table holds 100,000 to 150,000 clones, approximately 90% found once. The specimen sequenced was blood. These receptor sequences come from a woman younger than 35 in good health. The CDR3 runs from the conserved cysteine through the conserved F or W. A D gene is named only where the DNA matches it firmly. Clone size is not always given. Where it is, it says once, few, many or a class for expanded clones.

J gene,D gene,CDR3 length,clone size,V gene,CDR3 protein,CDR3 DNA
TRBJ2-7,-,12,once,TRBV12-3/TRBV12-4,CASSSHSREQYF,TGTGCCAGCAGTTCCCACAGCCGCGAGCAGTACTTC
TRBJ1-1,-,13,-,TRBV5-6,CASSFAEGVEAFF,TGTGCCAGCAGCTTCGCAGAGGGGGTGGAAGCTTTCTTT
TRBJ2-6,-,18,-,TRBV9,CASSVPFGAGAGANVLTF,TGTGCCAGCAGCGTGCCATTTGGGGCAGGGGCTGGGGCCAACGTCCTGACTTTC
TRBJ2-2,-,13,-,TRBV13,CASESRGSGELFF,TGTGCCAGCGAATCGAGGGGATCCGGGGAGCTGTTTTTT
TRBJ2-3,TRBD1,18,-,TRBV9,CASSVASGQDPRTDTQYF,TGTGCCAGCAGCGTAGCCTCTGGACAGGATCCCCGCACAGATACGCAGTATTTT
TRBJ2-7,-,14,-,TRBV6-5,CASSYSPGSYEQYF,TGTGCCAGCAGTTACTCTCCAGGGTCCTACGAGCAGTACTTC
TRBJ1-5,TRBD1,13,-,TRBV6-5,CASNTGGNQPQHF,TGTGCCAGCAATACAGGGGGAAATCAGCCCCAGCATTTT
TRBJ1-1,-,13,-,TRBV6-2/TRBV6-3,CASSYSQRTEAFF,TGTGCCAGCAGTTACTCGCAAAGGACTGAAGCTTTCTTT
TRBJ1-2,TRBD1,17,medium-sized,TRBV5-1,CASSTPWTGPNIYGYTF,TGCGCCAGCAGCACCCCGTGGACAGGGCCCAATATCTATGGCTACACCTTC
TRBJ2-1,-,11,-,TRBV24-1,CATSRTEDLFF,TGTGCCACCAGCAGGACAGAGGACTTGTTCTTC
TRBJ2-2,-,15,-,TRBV28,CASTPPGPRNGELFF,TGTGCTTCCACCCCCCCGGGCCCTCGTAACGGGGAGCTGTTTTTT